This entry is about one TCR beta chain. Its antigen is not identified. CDR1 is DFQATT, CDR2 SNEGSKA, per germline (reference sequence). CDR3 length equals 15 residues. These data belong to a study of T cells expressing NK-cell markers. TCR beta cDNA was made by 5'RACE template switching with UMIs. TCRdb re-called the 5' RACE reads, yielding one record per CDR3 amino acid sequence without DNA. The sample's table shows some 340,000 distinct CDR3 sequences. Points from the study as a whole: Dominant NKG2C+ clonotypes in roughly 6 donors made up roughly 1.0-7.0% of CD8+ T cells.

Material: blood T cells: a sorted CD56 or NKG2C T cell subset, CD4+ or CD8+ T cells, or bulk PBMC T cells (not recorded which). This chain joins TRBV20-1 and TRBJ1-2. The source is a man between 18 and 69 years old in good health. The CDR3 is CSARPIPTDNYGYTF.